This TCR beta chain is from a study of cytomegalovirus exposure and HLA in healthy donors. The CDR3 is 12 amino acids. The germline gives CDR1 SGHRS, CDR2 YFSETQ. Trimming took off 6 bases at V and 9 bases at J, with 13 bases between the two ends. The primer mix had 60 Vbeta and 13 Jbeta primers. Assay: immunoSEQ multiplex PCR; the TCRdb copy retains only in-frame clones and omits some. There are approximately 150,000 clones in the sample; 70% to 85% occur only once, and 2% to 2.5% lies in the top ten. The sequenced sample consisted of PBMCs. The genes are TRBV5-1 and TRBJ2-1; TRBD2 is a possible D gene (7 bases). The receptor was derived from a human donor in good health. This CDR3 reads CASTYREGEQFF. Written as DNA, the CDR3 is TGCGCCAGCACCTACAGGGAGGGTGAGCAGTTCTTC.